The next 32 T cell receptor beta chains were all read from a single sample in a study of human T cells and chemical hapten exposure. Time point meaning: pre-sensitization, week 0. Described treatment: therapeutic diphenylcyclopropenone sensitization with weekly scalp DPC. Unfractionated whole blood yielded total RNA. TCRdb re-derived calls from the RACE reads in MiXCR, one entry per CDR3 protein. The sample holds tens of thousands of distinct CDR3 sequences, more than 10% seen once. The sequenced sample was whole blood, obtained in connection with sensitization to the hapten diphenylcyclopropenone (DPC). Receptors were obtained from a woman in her 40s with alopecia areata. Some clones in this sample may be carry-over from other donors' samples.

Ten or more counts support this clonotype. This chain joins TRBV6-1 and TRBJ1-2; no clear D gene. There are 13 residues in the CDR3. Germline CDR1 is MNHNS and CDR2 is SASEGT. V gave up 7 bases and J gave up 8 bases, with 17 bases separating them. The CDR3 loop reads CASTPIGVNGYTF. The CDR3 nucleotides read TGTGCCAGCACCCCCATTGGGGTTAACGGCTACACCTTC.

This clonotype was counted ten times or more. The chain carries TRBV7-9 and TRBJ2-7; D is unresolved. V lost 8 bases and J 7 bases, leaving 21 bases between the germline ends. CDR1 is SEHNR and CDR2 is FQNEAQ in the germline V gene (reference sequence). The CDR3 runs to 14 residues. In DNA, the CDR3 is TGTGCCAGCTCCATGGAGCTAACCCCGAAAGAGCAGTACTTC. Its protein is CASSMELTPKEQYF.

At least ten counts were recorded for this clonotype. The gene calls are TRBV11-2 and TRBJ2-2; 11 bases match TRBD2. The CDR3 spans 18 residues. After removal of 2 bases from V and 5 bases from J, the junction contained 10 bases not matched to a gene. CDR1 and CDR2 from the germline V gene are SGHAT and FQNNGV. The CDR3 DNA sequence: TGTGCCAGCAGCTTACCTCGCCCACTAGCGGGAGTGACCGGGGAGCTGTTTTTT. Translated, it gives CASSLPRPLAGVTGELFF.

This clonotype has a count of ten or more. V usage is TRBV12-3 or TRBV12-4 and J usage is TRBJ1-4; no clear D. V lost 1 base and J lost 0, with 9 bases in between. This CDR3 is 16 amino acids long. The CDR3 nucleotides read TGTGCCAGCAGTTTAGGCGCAGGTGCAACTAATGAAAAACTGTTTTTT. This codes for CASSLGAGATNEKLFF.

The genes are TRBV7-2 and TRBJ2-7, with a possible D match to TRBD1 (6 bases). CDR3 length equals 15 residues. Germline V gene lookup returns CDR1 SGHTA and CDR2 FQGNSA. V was clipped by 1 base and J by 3 bases, with 13 bases between them. CDR3 amino acids: CASSLGSGQSYEQYF. In nucleotides, the CDR3 is TGTGCCAGCAGCTTAGGGTCCGGACAGAGCTACGAGCAGTACTTC.

This clonotype occurred many times. V gene TRBV19 combines with J gene TRBJ2-3, with TRBD2 matching over 7 bases. Germline V CDR1 and CDR2: LNHDA, SQIVND (reference sequence). The junction had 10 bases not matched to a gene; V was cut back by 4 bases and J by 3 bases. This CDR3 comprises 16 residues. The CDR3 nucleotides read TGTGCCAGTAGTAAACTAGACGGAGCGGGGACAGATACGCAGTATTTT. Translating it yields CASSKLDGAGTDTQYF. The whole variable domain, remainder taken from reference TRBV19 and TRBJ2-3, is DGGITQSPKYLFRKEGQNVTLSCEQNLNHDAMYWYRQDPGQGLRLIYYSQIVNDFQKGDIAEGYSVSREKKESFPLTVTSAQKNPTAFYLCASSKLDGAGTDTQYFGPGTRLTVL.

This clonotype was recorded a few times. The chain is built from TRBV6-6 and TRBJ2-7; either TRBD1 or TRBD2 may fit D (7 bases each). V was clipped by 7 bases and J by 5 bases, with 21 bases between them. The CDR3 is 15 amino acids. CDR1 and CDR2 (germline): MNHNY, SVGAGI (reference sequence). The CDR3 here is CASKSGEGAHNEQYF. The CDR3 DNA follows: TGTGCCAGCAAAAGTGGGGAGGGGGCGCATAACGAGCAGTACTTC.

DNA of the CDR3: TGTGCCAGCAGCCAAGATACGGGGAGCTATGGCTACACCTTC. It translates to CASSQDTGSYGYTF. J is TRBJ1-2 and V is TRBV4-2; D gene uncertain. Trimming took 0 bases from V and 4 from J, leaving 9 bases between them. The CDR3 contains 14 residues. Germline assignment: CDR1 LGHNA and CDR2 YNFKEQ.

The chain uses TRBV25-1 and TRBJ2-3; 14 nucleotides agree with TRBD2. CDR3 length equals 15 residues. V lost 11 bases and J lost 5; bases outside the gene matches: 9. Germline V gene data show CDR1 as MGHDK and CDR2 as SYGVNS. The CDR3 is CACTETSGGGDTQYF. The CDR3 coding sequence is TGTGCCTGCACCGAGACTAGCGGGGGGGGAGATACGCAGTATTTT.

This clonotype was seen ten or more times. The rearrangement links TRBV20-1 to TRBJ1-6, with D hard to call. V was pared by 4 bases and J by 10 bases, with 14 bases between. Germline V gives CDR1 DFQATT, CDR2 SNEGSKA (reference sequence). CDR3 length: 13 amino acids. Written as DNA, the CDR3 is TGCAGTGCTAATAGGGTTAAGGGATCACCCCTCCACTTT. It codes for CSANRVKGSPLHF.

This clonotype was counted many times. The chain carries TRBV3-1 and TRBJ2-2, with D unclear. Germline loops: CDR1 LGHDT, CDR2 YNNKEL (reference sequence). V was clipped by 1 base and J by 6 bases, with 15 bases between them. The CDR3 runs to 16 residues. The CDR3 DNA reads as TGTGCCAGCAGCCAAGCGTCCCCCATCTCCGCCGGGGAGCTGTTTTTT. It translates to CASSQASPISAGELFF.

This clonotype was counted at least ten times. The CDR3 DNA reads TGCAGTGCTAGAGATTGGGGGACATTCAGCACAGATACGCAGTATTTT. Translating it yields CSARDWGTFSTDTQYF. This chain connects TRBV20-1 to TRBJ2-3, with D perhaps TRBD1 (6 bases). This CDR3 has 16 residues. V gave up 0 bases and J gave up 0 bases, with 13 bases separating them. Germline CDR1 DFQATT, CDR2 SNEGSKA (reference sequence).

This clonotype was detected many times. The chain uses TRBV24-1 and TRBJ2-1; 16 positions match TRBD2. The germline CDR1 and CDR2 sequences are KGHDR and SFDVKD. CDR3 length equals 19 residues. The V gene end was trimmed by 4 bases and the J gene end by 4 bases; junction bases not matched to a gene: 9. The CDR3 reads CATSDQPGTSGRGYNEQFF. DNA for the CDR3: TGTGCCACCAGTGACCAACCTGGGACTAGCGGGAGGGGGTACAATGAGCAGTTCTTC.

This clonotype turned up a few times. The V and J genes are TRBV7-9 and TRBJ1-1, with 10 bases fitting TRBD1. This CDR3 contains 17 residues. From germline, CDR1 is SEHNR and CDR2 FQNEAQ (reference sequence). With 3 bases clipped from V and 3 bases from J, the junction kept 10 bases outside the gene matches. The CDR3 sequence: CASSFGRQGARDTEAFF. The CDR3, as DNA: TGTGCCAGCAGCTTTGGTAGACAGGGGGCACGGGACACTGAAGCTTTCTTT.

This clonotype was detected many times. The chain recombines TRBV19 with TRBJ2-7; D is ambiguous. The germline CDR1 and CDR2 sequences are LNHDA and SQIVND (reference sequence). CDR3 length: 14 residues. The germline V and J ends were trimmed by 7 bases and 2 bases, with 15 bases remaining between them. CDR3 loop: CASTPSLGTYEQYF. The CDR3 nucleotides are TGTGCCAGTACTCCCTCTCTTGGGACCTACGAGCAGTACTTC.

The chain links TRBV27 to TRBJ1-5; D might be TRBD1 (6 bases). Trimming cost V 6 bases and J 7 bases, with 10 bases left between them. Looked up from germline, CDR1 is MNHEY and CDR2 is SMNVEV (reference sequence). CDR3 size: 12 residues. Written as DNA, the CDR3 is TGTGCCAGCAGGACGGGACACCAGCCCCAGCATTTT. Protein product: CASRTGHQPQHF.

V and J are TRBV7-2 and TRBJ1-5; D possibly corresponds to TRBD1 (5 bases). Germline assignment: CDR1 SGHTA and CDR2 FQGNSA. The ends were cut back, 5 bases at V and 7 bases at J, with 15 bases in the middle. The CDR3 has 14 residues. The CDR3 loop is CASSREQGQQPQHF. CDR3 DNA sequence: TGTGCCAGCAGCAGAGAGCAGGGTCAGCAGCCCCAGCATTTT. Full variable domain (rest looked up from reference TRBV7-2 and TRBJ1-5): GAGVSQSPSNKVTEKGKDVELRCDPISGHTALYWYRQSLGQGLEFLIYFQGNSAPDKSGLPSDRFSAERTGGSVSTLTIQRTQQEDSAVYLCASSREQGQQPQHFGDGTRLSIL.

This clonotype came up many times. This chain joins TRBV20-1 and TRBJ2-1; a weak D match, TRBD2 (7 bases). CDR1 is DFQATT and CDR2 is SNEGSKA in the germline V gene (reference sequence). CDR3 length: 15 residues. V was shortened by 2 bases and J by 5 bases, with 16 bases between the two germline ends. CDR3 amino acids: CSARRWGGVDNEQFF. As DNA, the CDR3 is TGCAGTGCTAGAAGGTGGGGGGGCGTTGACAATGAGCAGTTCTTC.

This clonotype was detected only a few times. V gene TRBV7-3 combines with J gene TRBJ1-1; a weak D match, TRBD1 (5 bases). V dropped 3 bases and J dropped 2 bases, with 10 bases sitting between them. CDR3 length: 14 amino acids. The germline gives CDR1 SGHTA, CDR2 FQGTGA. The CDR3 DNA reads TGTGCCAGCAGCTTCGGTGGGGGTAACACTGAAGCTTTCTTT. It specifies CASSFGGGNTEAFF.

The CDR3 reads CASQTRTTDTQYF. The CDR3 bases are TGTGCCAGCCAGACTAGGACCACAGATACGCAGTATTTT. The chain is built from TRBV2 and TRBJ2-3, with D possibly being TRBD2 (6 bases). This CDR3 has 13 residues. V dropped 8 bases and J dropped 2 bases, with 11 bases sitting between them. The germline CDR1 and CDR2 sequences are SNHLY and FYNNEI.

This clonotype was recorded a few times. V gene TRBV29-1 combines with J gene TRBJ2-1; no reliable D call. Germline V gene lookup returns CDR1 SQVTM and CDR2 ANQGSEA. V was cut by 4 bases and J by 0 bases, with 10 bases left in between. CDR3 length: 14 amino acids. The CDR3 DNA is TGCAGCGTTGCAGAAACAAGCTCCTACAATGAGCAGTTCTTC. Translated, it gives CSVAETSSYNEQFF.

This clonotype was found a few times. The chain joins TRBV6-5 to TRBJ1-6; TRBD1 aligns across 8 bases. From germline, CDR1 is MNHEY and CDR2 SVGAGI. J was trimmed by 5 bases and V by 6 bases; bases with no gene match: 3. The CDR3 length is 14 residues. The CDR3 loop reads CASRATGDNSPLHF. DNA for the CDR3: TGTGCCAGCAGAGCGACAGGGGATAATTCACCCCTCCACTTT.

This clonotype was observed at least ten times. This rearrangement joins TRBV27 to TRBJ2-7; 7 positions agree with TRBD1. V lost 3 bases to trimming and J lost 5 bases; unmatched junction nucleotides: 10. Looked up from germline, CDR1 is MNHEY and CDR2 is SMNVEV (reference sequence). The CDR3 is 15 residues long. The CDR3 loop reads CASSFLDRVGDEQYF. CDR3 sequence (DNA): TGTGCCAGCAGTTTTCTCGACAGGGTGGGGGACGAGCAGTACTTC.

This clonotype was counted many times. The chain has TRBV2 and TRBJ1-1; D unresolved. The CDR3 sequence is 13 residues long. Germline V gene lookup returns CDR1 SNHLY and CDR2 FYNNEI. Deletions cut 7 bases from V and 1 base from J, with 10 bases between. The CDR3 protein is CASTLEGNTEAFF. The CDR3 DNA is TGTGCCAGCACTCTCGAAGGGAACACTGAAGCTTTCTTT.

The V gene is TRBV9, the J gene TRBJ2-3; no definite D call. This CDR3 is 12 amino acids long. Germline V gene data show CDR1 as SGDLS and CDR2 as YYNGEE. V lost 3 bases and J lost 6, with 8 bases in between. The CDR3 coding sequence is TGTGCCAGCAGCGCGACTCCTGATACGCAGTATTTT. This gives the protein CASSATPDTQYF.

This clonotype was seen at least ten times. The chain couples TRBV29-1 to TRBJ2-1, with 7 positions matching TRBD2. V trimming: 7 bases; J trimming: 0 bases; junction bases outside the gene matches: 9. The V gene's germline CDR1 is SQVTM and CDR2 ANQGSEA. The CDR3 totals 15 residues. Written as DNA, the CDR3 is TGCAGCGCGATAGCGGGTTTGAGCTCCTACAATGAGCAGTTCTTC. It yields the protein CSAIAGLSSYNEQFF.

This clonotype was observed many times. V and J are TRBV6-2 or TRBV6-3 and TRBJ1-4; D unclear. The CDR3 runs to 13 residues. Trimming removed 6 bases from V and 8 bases from J, with 13 bases in between. Germline assignment: CDR1 MNHEY and CDR2 SVGEGT. As DNA, the CDR3 is TGTGCCAGCAGGCTCACGGCGGTAGAAAAACTGTTTTTT. Translating it yields CASRLTAVEKLFF.

J is TRBJ2-1 and V is TRBV7-2; TRBD2 might be the D (6 bases). Germline V CDR1 and CDR2: SGHTA, FQGNSA. The V end lost 6 bases, the J end lost 0 bases, and 12 bases lay between the germline ends. The CDR3 covers 15 residues. The CDR3 protein is CASRPTSSSYNEQFF. In nucleotides, the CDR3 is TGTGCCAGCAGACCCACTAGCAGCTCCTACAATGAGCAGTTCTTC.

This clonotype was detected a few times. The rearrangement uses TRBV9 and TRBJ2-1, with TRBD1 identical over 12 bases. The trim removed 4 bases at V and 8 bases at J, leaving 22 bases unmatched. Germline V gene lookup returns CDR1 SGDLS and CDR2 YYNGEE. There are 20 residues in the CDR3. The CDR3 DNA reads as TGTGCCAGCAGCCTCCAAGGAGGGGACAGGGGGCGACTAGCGAGGCATGAGCAGTTCTTC. Translated: CASSLQGGDRGRLARHEQFF.

This clonotype was seen at least ten times. This sequence joins TRBV4-2 and TRBJ2-5; 7 bases align to TRBD2. The CDR3 loop spans 15 amino acids. The V gene end was trimmed by 0 bases and the J gene end by 1 base; junction bases not matched to a gene: 2. The V gene's germline CDR1 is LGHNA and CDR2 YNFKEQ. CDR3 DNA sequence: TGTGCCAGCAGCCAAGATGGGACTACCCAAGAGACCCAGTACTTC. This gives the protein CASSQDGTTQETQYF.

The table lists this clonotype with many counts. The J gene is TRBJ2-3, the V gene TRBV20-1, with D perhaps TRBD2 (5 bases). Per germline, CDR1 DFQATT and CDR2 SNEGSKA (reference sequence). CDR3 size: 13 residues. V was pared by 4 bases and J by 0 bases, with 8 bases between. The CDR3 sequence: CSAKQRSTDTQYF. CDR3 in DNA: TGCAGTGCTAAACAGCGGAGCACAGATACGCAGTATTTT.

This clonotype was observed at least ten times. The gene calls are TRBV2 and TRBJ2-3; 8 bases map to TRBD1. CDR3 length: 14 residues. The germline gives CDR1 SNHLY, CDR2 FYNNEI. With V trimmed by 6 bases and J by 5 bases, 7 bases remained unmatched. CDR3 in DNA: TGTGCCAGCAGGGACAGGGCGATGGGAGATACGCAGTATTTT. Its protein is CASRDRAMGDTQYF.